The rows below give T cell receptor beta chains drawn from one sample of a study of blood T cell repertoires in COVID-19. Only in-frame clones appear in the TCRdb table, and some are missing; sequencing was by immunoSEQ multiplex PCR. The repertoire includes roughly 220,000 clones, 88% of them detected once, and roughly 2.5% sits in the top ten. Sequences were obtained from PBMCs or T cells enriched from blood (not recorded which). These receptors came from a woman in her 30s who had recovered from COVID-19. Both conserved end residues are part of each CDR3. A D gene is named only where the DNA matches it firmly.

d_call v_call cdr3_aa
NA TRBV6-5 CASSYSFAAEAFF
NA TRBV3-1/TRBV3-2 CASSQILTMNTEAFF
TRBD1 TRBV15 CATSREDRDNSPLHF
NA TRBV4-1 CASSNMQGISSPLHF
TRBD2 TRBV19 CASSMRQGLQTQYF
NA TRBV27 CASSYRVNTEAFF
NA TRBV7-9 CASSPQYEQYF
TRBD2 TRBV15 CATRAGDYSSYNEQFF
TRBD1 TRBV19 CASSRQGNRSNQPQHF
NA TRBV7-6 CASSLRESSYEQYF
TRBD1 TRBV6-1 CASSALRTGGNTGELFF
TRBD1 TRBV4-2 CASSQIRTGTNTGELFF
NA TRBV19 CASSIPGLNTEAFF
NA TRBV3-1/TRBV3-2 CASSQGRAGRWYGYTF
TRBD1 TRBV2 CASSEGGTVNTGELFF
TRBD2 TRBV14 CASSQRRGGADTQYF
TRBD2 TRBV5-8 CASSFGLAGNTGELFF
NA TRBV4-3 CASTYSLSGNTIYF
TRBD1 TRBV6-6 CASSQRRGTGKNYGYTF
NA TRBV6-5 CASSLSGGNNQPQHF
TRBD1 TRBV5-4 CASSQSRDRGYGYTF
TRBD1 TRBV9 CASSTQTGKGNIQYF
NA TRBV6-1 CASSDLGTPDGNTIYF
TRBD1 TRBV7-9 CASSLAGGQGANQPQHF
NA TRBV5-4 CASSRGSGLGTEAFF
NA TRBV29-1 CSVEDRTVMNTEAFF
TRBD1 TRBV6-5 CASRGTAYSNQPQHF
NA TRBV18 CASSPQEGEKLFF
NA TRBV7-9 CASSAAVRGYGGYTF
NA TRBV29-1 CSVESIPYTEAFF
NA TRBV6-5 CASILGGGQPQHF
NA TRBV6-5 CASTTDWQSYGYTF
NA TRBV3-1/TRBV3-2 CASSQDRQGNLGWTEAFF
NA TRBV7-2 CASSSPGGSNYGYTF
NA TRBV21-1 CASSKTREWASEQFF
TRBD1 TRBV7-2 CASSLDWRGLLGGYTF
TRBD1 TRBV6-1 CASSDRDRGGYTF
TRBD1 TRBV29-1 CSVRTGEASYEQYF
NA TRBV10-3 CAISSDRPPNTGELFF
NA TRBV11-2 CASSLGAVQYF
NA TRBV4-1 CASSQIDRNSPLHF
NA TRBV10-3 CAISPTQDYAHYGYTF
TRBD2 TRBV29-1 CSVEGVAGTSTDTQYF
NA TRBV19 CASSIGVSASSPLHF
NA TRBV9 CASSVSGLGQPQHF
NA TRBV27 CASSLARNQPQHF
NA TRBV5-1 CASSLVQGNTGELFF
NA TRBV5-1 CASSLRGTPYEQYF
NA TRBV5-1 CASSQGSSYEQYF
TRBD1 TRBV19 CASSMGTGLTEAFF
TRBD2 TRBV7-2 CASSFVAGPPGANVLTF
NA TRBV7-9 CASSLSLSSGNTIYF
TRBD1 TRBV5-6 CASSLEGQVESEAFF
TRBD1 TRBV3-1/TRBV3-2 CASSPPQGTYGYTF
NA TRBV4-3 CASSPRAGRANTGELFF